This TCR beta chain was identified during a study of blood T cell repertoires in COVID-19. Study as a whole: The study drew acute and convalescent COVID-19 samples from the United States, Italy and Spain.

Sequenced by immunoSEQ multiplex PCR; TCRdb stores in-frame clones only, minus some. This table holds about 140,000 clones, 88% found once. J was trimmed by 2 bases and V by 4 bases; bases with no gene match: 7. This CDR3 contains 15 residues. Germline V gene lookup returns CDR1 SQVTM and CDR2 ANQGSEA. The chain is built from TRBV29-1 and TRBJ2-3, with 9 bases fitting TRBD1. The receptor comes from a man aged 55 to 70 with active or convalescent COVID-19. Sequencing was performed on peripheral blood. The CDR3, as DNA: TGCAGCGTTGGGGGGGGGACAGGGCCCACAGATACGCAGTATTTT. It specifies CSVGGGTGPTDTQYF.